The 15 T cell receptor beta chains listed next were all sequenced from one sample in a study of CD8 T cells in ankylosing spondylitis. Study observations and caveats: Ankylosing spondylitis blood appeared to be characterized by a TCR beta motif of fewer than ten highly homologous variants.

These TCRs are of unknown antigen specificity. Via MiXCR, TCRdb re-called the 5' RACE reads, giving one row per CDR3 protein. The sample yields about 460,000 distinct CDR3 sequences, about 5.2% seen once. Specimen: blood, either unsorted or a sorted T cell fraction (not recorded which). Every receptor here comes from a male donor with ankylosing spondylitis.

This clonotype was counted at least ten times. The chain carries TRBV20-1 and TRBJ1-1; D gene uncertain. There are 14 residues in the CDR3. The germline gives CDR1 DFQATT, CDR2 SNEGSKA (reference sequence). V lost 2 bases to trimming and J lost 3 bases, with 13 bases between them. CDR3 region: CSARLPGLDTEAFF. The DNA for the CDR3 is TGCAGTGCTAGACTTCCCGGCCTAGACACTGAAGCTTTCTTT.

The sample holds many counts of this clonotype. Written as DNA, the CDR3 is TGTGCCATCAGTGAGACAGGTGGCAATGAGCAGTTCTTC. The encoded protein is CAISETGGNEQFF. The chain couples TRBV10-3 to TRBJ2-1; a possible D gene is TRBD1 (5 bases). The length of the CDR3 is 13 residues. Between the trimmed V and J ends, which lost 2 bases and 6 bases, there was a span of 8 bases. The germline CDR1 and CDR2 sequences are ENHRY and SYGVKD.

This clonotype was counted many times. This sequence joins TRBV18 and TRBJ2-7; the D gene could be TRBD1 or TRBD2 (6 bases each). The CDR3 runs 15 residues. The V and J ends lost 3 bases and 3 bases respectively, with 15 bases between them. The germline V gene has CDR1 KGHSH and CDR2 LQKENI. The CDR3: CASSPPGALSYEQYF. DNA of the CDR3: TGTGCCAGCTCACCCCCGGGGGCCCTAAGCTACGAGCAGTACTTC.

This clonotype showed up many times. The rearrangement links TRBV6-1 to TRBJ2-7; D is undetermined. Germline loops: CDR1 MNHNS, CDR2 SASEGT. V lost 8 bases to trimming and J lost 2 bases, with 4 bases between them. CDR3 length: 10 amino acids. The CDR3 region has the DNA TGTGCCAGCGGGGCCTACGAGCAGTACTTC. Amino acid sequence: CASGAYEQYF.

This clonotype occurred many times. J is TRBJ1-2 and V is TRBV5-1; possible D gene TRBD1, 5 bases. CDR3 length: 14 residues. Trimming removed 0 bases from V and 6 bases from J, with 12 bases in between. Germline V lookup: CDR1 SGHRS, CDR2 YFSETQ. DNA of the CDR3: TGCGCCAGCAGCTTGGTGAGGGGAGAAGATGGCTACACCTTC. This codes for CASSLVRGEDGYTF.

There are a few counts of this clonotype. The CDR3 DNA is TGTGCCAGCAGCTTCTCCTGGGACCCCTGGACCCTTGGCAATCAGCCCCAGCATTTT. It encodes CASSFSWDPWTLGNQPQHF. The V call is TRBV11-2, the J call TRBJ1-5, with D possibly being TRBD1 (5 bases). The CDR3 contains 19 residues. The germline CDR1 and CDR2 sequences are SGHAT and FQNNGV. Trimming cost V 3 bases and J 2 bases, with 23 bases left between them.

As regards this clonotype: A much larger clone lies a single base off, so this may be a read error. The chain couples TRBV6-2 or TRBV6-3 to TRBJ2-1, with 9 bases aligning to TRBD2. The ends lost 2 bases at V and 4 bases at J; junction bases unmatched: 3. The CDR3 is 15 residues long. Germline assignment: CDR1 MNHEY and CDR2 SVGEGT. CDR3 in amino acids: CASSYESGRYNEQFF. The CDR3, as DNA: TGTGCCAGCAGTTACGAAAGCGGGAGGTACAATGAGCAGTTCTTC.

The chain carries TRBV4-3 and TRBJ2-5; D might be TRBD2 (7 bases). The V and J ends lost 0 bases and 1 base respectively, with 12 bases between them. Germline V gene sequence: CDR1 LGHNA, CDR2 YSLEER. This CDR3 has 16 residues. The CDR3 region is CASSQDGRGAQETQYF. CDR3 DNA sequence: TGCGCCAGCAGCCAAGATGGGAGGGGGGCCCAAGAGACCCAGTACTTC.

There are many counts of this clonotype. This chain connects TRBV12-3 or TRBV12-4 to TRBJ2-7; D is ambiguous. The V end lost 2 bases, the J end lost 7 bases, and 6 bases lay between the germline ends. CDR3 length: 11 residues. CDR3 residues: CASSLMVEQYF. As DNA, the CDR3 is TGTGCCAGCAGTTTAATGGTAGAGCAGTACTTC.

This clonotype came up many times. This sequence joins TRBV4-1 and TRBJ2-2, with D unclear. From germline, CDR1 is MGHRA and CDR2 YSYEKL. The CDR3 extends over 15 amino acids. V was clipped by 5 bases and J by 7 bases, with 17 bases between them. CDR3 in amino acids: CASSGVGLKSGELFF. CDR3 nucleotide sequence: TGCGCCAGCAGCGGGGTCGGTCTGAAAAGCGGGGAGCTGTTTTTT.

There are many counts of this clonotype. The chain employs TRBV29-1 and TRBJ2-5, with 8 nucleotides matching TRBD2. This CDR3 has 12 residues. Germline trimming cut 6 bases from V and 14 bases from J; bases unmatched to any gene: 14. Looked up from germline, CDR1 is SQVTM and CDR2 is ANQGSEA. CDR3 nucleotides: TGCAGCGTCACGACCGGGGGGGGTATTCCCTACTTC. Its protein is CSVTTGGGIPYF.

As concerns this clonotype: A much larger clone differs from this one at a single base, so this may be a read error. The V call is TRBV20-1, the J call TRBJ2-1; D is perhaps TRBD1 or TRBD2 (5 bases each). Trimming removed 7 bases from V and 0 bases from J, with 13 bases in between. The length of the CDR3 is 14 residues. CDR1 is DFQATT, CDR2 SNEGSKA, per germline (reference sequence). CDR3 nucleotides: TGCAGTGTGAGAGAGGGGATCTCCTACAATGAGCAGTTCTTC. The encoded protein is CSVREGISYNEQFF.

This clonotype was picked up many times. This chain uses TRBV12-3 or TRBV12-4 with TRBJ1-2; D is uncertain. The V end lost 4 bases, the J end lost 2 bases, and 14 bases lay between the germline ends. The CDR3 runs to 15 residues. The DNA for the CDR3 is TGTGCCAGCAGTTCGAAGCTGACGAGCAACTATGGCTACACCTTC. It encodes CASSSKLTSNYGYTF.

This clonotype has ten or more counts. The chain has TRBV5-1 and TRBJ2-5; 8 nucleotides match TRBD1. V was pared by 0 bases and J by 4 bases, with 5 bases of the junction left unmatched. Germline CDR1 reads SGHRS; CDR2 reads YFSETQ. CDR3 size: 15 residues. In DNA, the CDR3 is TGCGCCAGCAGCTTGGTGGGACAGGAGGGAGAGACCCAGTACTTC. Its protein is CASSLVGQEGETQYF. Supplemented by reference TRBV5-1 and TRBJ2-5, the full variable domain reads KAGVTQTPRYLIKTRGQQVTLSCSPISGHRSVSWYQQTPGQGLQFLFEYFSETQRNKGNFPGRFSGRQFSNSRSEMNVSTLELGDSALYLCASSLVGQEGETQYFGPGTRLLVL.

This clonotype was seen repeatedly, ten times or more. V is TRBV5-1 and J is TRBJ2-2; 7 bases are a match to TRBD1. The ends lost 5 bases at V and 6 bases at J; junction bases unmatched: 10. Looked up from germline, CDR1 is SGHRS and CDR2 is YFSETQ. CDR3 length equals 15 residues. The CDR3 DNA follows: TGCGCCAGCAGTTTAGACAGGGTCGGTGCCGGGGAGCTGTTTTTT. This sequence encodes CASSLDRVGAGELFF.